The clone carrying this T cell receptor beta chain appeared many times. Its antigen is not known. These data are taken from a study of T cells in Graves' hyperthyroidism and ophthalmopathy. In the study overall: Blood was drawn when the patient was first diagnosed and still untreated.

General study points: Blood also contained most expanded thyroid clonotypes above 0.001.

The study enrolled patients aged 18 to 65 with newly diagnosed hyperthyroidism of under 2 months' duration. Out of 10 ml of fresh peripheral blood came the PBMCs. CDR3 length: 14 residues. Unmatched junction bases numbered 8, after V lost 2 bases and J lost 8 bases. Germline values: CDR1 SGHTA, CDR2 FQGNSA. Amplification of TCR beta CDR3 regions was performed using RNA transcripts as template. TCR CDR3 underwent first-round RT-PCR with the HTBI primer set. A single record per CDR3 protein comes from TCRdb applying MiXCR to the multiplex PCR reads. The sample contains more than 250,000 distinct CDR3 sequences, approximately 14% of which appear only once.

The V call is TRBV7-2, the J call TRBJ1-1, with TRBD1 matching 7 bases. The receptor's source is a woman aged 45-60 years with Graves' hyperthyroidism that later progressed to Graves' ophthalmopathy. Source material: blood. In DNA, the CDR3 is TGTGCCAGCAGCTTAATAGGACAGGTATACGAAGCTTTCTTT. Its translation: CASSLIGQVYEAFF.